Following are 20 T cell receptor beta chains from one sample sequenced in a study of T cell responses to AZD1222 COVID-19 vaccine (dated by TCRdb to the early 2020s). The library was made by the immunoSEQ multiplex PCR assay. TCRdb took over this immuneACCESS table, retaining in-frame rearrangements with V and J assigned. Such tables are incomplete; in checked studies, under half of the missing clones stem from an unresolved V gene, and the remainder is unexplained. This sample gives some 150,000 clones in total; about 90% of them show up just once. The top ten hold more than 3% of the sample. The time point label on this specimen signifies: about 28 days (+/-7) after the second vaccine dose. The starting material was peripheral blood, obtained 28 days after the second AZD1222 dose. The origin of the receptors is an adult who received the AZD1222 COVID-19 vaccine.

The CDR3 spells CASTPPGNNEQFF. CDR3 coding DNA: TGTGCCAGCACCCCACCTGGGAACAATGAGCAGTTCTTC. The V and J genes are TRBV28 and TRBJ2-1, with D uncertain. The CDR3 sequence is 13 residues long. The V end was cut by 7 bases, the J end by 5 bases, with 12 bases between. CDR1 and CDR2 (germline): MDHEN, SYDVKM.

The rearrangement uses TRBV5-6 and TRBJ2-3; 10 bases line up with TRBD2. Trimming took 4 bases from V and 0 from J; bases not matched to a gene: 11. The germline CDR1 and CDR2 sequences are SGHDT and YYEEEE. The CDR3 has 18 amino acids. CDR3 DNA sequence: TGTGCCAGCAGCCGACGCTCTCGGACTAGCGGCAGCACAGATACGCAGTATTTT. This translates into CASSRRSRTSGSTDTQYF.

The gene calls are TRBV27 and TRBJ2-7; D may be TRBD1 (5 bases). The V end was cut by 0 bases, the J end by 6 bases, with 9 bases between. This CDR3 region has 13 residues. Germline CDR1 reads MNHEY; CDR2 reads SMNVEV (reference sequence). DNA of the CDR3: TGTGCCAGCAGTTTATCCGTCAGGGCCGAGCAGTACTTC. Translating gives CASSLSVRAEQYF.

The J gene is TRBJ1-4, the V gene TRBV19; TRBD1 aligns across 9 bases. The CDR3 consists of 15 residues. J lost 8 bases, V lost 8 bases, and 12 bases had no gene match. CDR1 and CDR2 from the germline V gene are LNHDA and SQIVND (reference sequence). The CDR3 loop reads CASSTGGSVIEKLFF. CDR3 DNA: TGTGCCAGTTCGACAGGGGGGTCCGTGATAGAAAAACTGTTTTTT.

A word on this clone: At one of its ends the junction is not consistent with the germline gene, which may arise from a read error. The chain recombines TRBV24-1 with TRBJ2-1; D possibly corresponds to TRBD2 (6 bases). This CDR3 has 12 amino acids. Germline lookup yields CDR1 KGHDR and CDR2 SFDVKD. The CDR3 loop is CATSESGRPTVF. The CDR3 bases are TGTGCCACCAGTGAGAGTGGGAGGCCTACAGTCTTC.

This chain connects TRBV5-4 to TRBJ1-3; no reliable D call. The V gene lost 2 bases and the J gene lost 0 bases, with 6 bases spanning the gap. This CDR3 comprises 14 residues. CDR1 is SGHNT and CDR2 is YYREEE in the germline V gene (reference sequence). CDR3 in amino acids: CASSLGVSGNTIYF. CDR3 sequence (DNA): TGTGCCAGCAGCTTAGGAGTCTCTGGAAACACCATATATTTT. Based on the CDR3 plus reference TRBV5-4 and TRBJ1-3, the full variable domain is ETGVTQSPTHLIKTRGQQVTLRCSSQSGHNTVSWYQQALGQGPQFIFQYYREEENGRGNFPPRFSGLQFPNYSSELNVNALELDDSALYLCASSLGVSGNTIYFGEGSWLTVV.

The rearrangement joins TRBV29-1 to TRBJ2-2; D ambiguous. CDR1 and CDR2 (germline): SQVTM, ANQGSEA. This CDR3 has 15 residues. Trimming removed 6 bases at V and 0 bases at J, with 14 bases between. CDR3 loop: CSVPIGSANTGELFF. The CDR3 DNA sequence: TGCAGCGTACCGATCGGGTCCGCGAACACCGGGGAGCTGTTTTTT.

The rearrangement links TRBV2 to TRBJ2-3, with 10 bases fitting TRBD2. This CDR3 region has 17 residues. CDR1 SNHLY and CDR2 FYNNEI come from the germline V gene. V shed 0 bases, J shed 1 base, and the junction held 4 bases outside the gene matches. CDR3 amino acids: CASSEARLAGGTDTQYF. As DNA, the CDR3 is TGTGCCAGCAGTGAAGCGCGGCTAGCGGGGGGCACAGATACGCAGTATTTT. The full variable domain, its missing parts supplied by reference TRBV2 and TRBJ2-3, is EPEVTQTPSHQVTQMGQEVILRCVPISNHLYFYWYRQILGQKVEFLVSFYNNEISEKSEIFDDQFSVERPDGSNFTLKIRSTKLEDSAMYFCASSEARLAGGTDTQYFGPGTRLTVL.

This chain connects TRBV18 to TRBJ2-5, with a possible D match to TRBD2 (5 bases). This CDR3 spans 14 amino acids. V was trimmed by 6 bases and J by 0 bases, leaving 11 bases between them. Germline V gene data show CDR1 as KGHSH and CDR2 as LQKENI. This CDR3 is CASSLRGNQETQYF. CDR3 DNA: TGTGCCAGCTCCCTTCGGGGAAACCAAGAGACCCAGTACTTC.

The V and J genes are TRBV19 and TRBJ2-1, with D hard to call. Germline V gene lookup returns CDR1 LNHDA and CDR2 SQIVND (reference sequence). V was clipped by 1 base and J by 9 bases, with 13 bases between them. There are 14 residues in the CDR3. The CDR3: CASSIVGPLVEQFF. The CDR3 DNA follows: TGTGCCAGTAGTATAGTAGGACCCCTCGTTGAGCAGTTCTTC.

The chain employs TRBV5-4 and TRBJ2-2; maybe TRBD2 (7 bases). Per germline, CDR1 SGHNT and CDR2 YYREEE (reference sequence). The CDR3 totals 14 residues. Trimming stripped 4 bases from V and 5 bases from J, with 12 bases between. DNA of the CDR3: TGTGCCAGCAGCCAAGGGGGGGCGACCGGGGAGCTGTTTTTT. Translation: CASSQGGATGELFF.

The chain has TRBV2 and TRBJ1-2; the match to TRBD1 covers 7 bases. Looked up from germline, CDR1 is SNHLY and CDR2 is FYNNEI. The V segment lost 6 bases and the J segment 3 bases; nucleotides outside the gene matches: 4. The CDR3 length is 13 residues. This chain's CDR3 is CASSPQGDYGYTF. CDR3 bases: TGTGCCAGCAGCCCCCAGGGGGACTATGGCTACACCTTC.

This clone was recorded a few times. V usage is TRBV28 and J usage is TRBJ1-2; D perhaps matches TRBD1 (6 bases). CDR1 MDHEN and CDR2 SYDVKM come from the germline V gene. Trimming took 4 bases from V and 5 from J, leaving 14 bases between them. This CDR3 has 14 residues. The CDR3 here is CASSYGGRPYGYTF. CDR3 nucleotides: TGTGCCAGCAGTTATGGGGGGCGCCCGTATGGCTACACCTTC.

The rearrangement joins TRBV9 to TRBJ1-4; D uncertain. CDR3 length: 16 residues. Trimming removed 4 bases from V and 0 bases from J, with 13 bases in between. Germline V gives CDR1 SGDLS, CDR2 YYNGEE. The CDR3: CASSPRGPSTNEKLFF. CDR3 sequence (DNA): TGTGCCAGCAGCCCCCGTGGCCCATCAACTAATGAAAAACTGTTTTTT.

This sequence joins TRBV7-2 and TRBJ1-1; 7 bases map to TRBD1. CDR3 length equals 14 residues. V lost 4 bases, J lost 0 bases, and 2 bases stayed unmatched. The germline gives CDR1 SGHTA, CDR2 FQGNSA. For the CDR3, the DNA is TGTGCCAGCAGCTACAGGGGTATGAACACTGAAGCTTTCTTT. Protein sequence: CASSYRGMNTEAFF.

This chain connects TRBV7-9 to TRBJ2-1; 11 bases are shared with TRBD2. The CDR3 length is 16 residues. Germline V CDR1 and CDR2: SEHNR, FQNEAQ (reference sequence). After removal of 2 bases from V and 3 bases from J, the junction contained 3 bases not matched to a gene. In nucleotides, the CDR3 is TGTGCCAGCAGCTTACATCTAGCGGGAGGCTACAATGAGCAGTTCTTC. Translating gives CASSLHLAGGYNEQFF.

This chain uses TRBV6-5 with TRBJ1-6; D unresolved. This CDR3 has 16 residues. V was shortened by 4 bases and J by 2 bases, with 12 bases between the two germline ends. Germline V lookup: CDR1 MNHEY, CDR2 SVGAGI. The CDR3 reads CASSSDGSPYNSPLHF. The DNA of the CDR3 is TGTGCCAGCAGTTCGGACGGCTCTCCCTATAATTCACCCCTCCACTTT.

The chain is built from TRBV7-2 and TRBJ1-3; D gene ambiguous. The ends were cut back, 5 bases at V and 2 bases at J, with 10 bases in the middle. CDR3 length: 14 residues. Germline V gene data show CDR1 as SGHTA and CDR2 as FQGNSA. CDR3 region: CASSPQSAGNTIYF. The CDR3 DNA reads TGTGCCAGCAGCCCGCAGAGTGCTGGAAACACCATATATTTT.

The CDR3, as DNA: TGCGCCAGCAGCTTAAGGAGTTACGAGCAGTACTTC. This sequence encodes CASSLRSYEQYF. The J gene is TRBJ2-7, the V gene TRBV5-1; D unresolved. The CDR3 consists of 12 residues. Per the germline V gene, CDR1 is SGHRS and CDR2 is YFSETQ. V was shortened by 2 bases and J by 4 bases, with 7 bases between the two germline ends.

V gene TRBV30 combines with J gene TRBJ1-1; TRBD1 agrees at 8 bases. The CDR3 is 15 residues long. Germline V gives CDR1 GTSNPN, CDR2 SVGIG (reference sequence). J was trimmed by 4 bases and V by 3 bases; bases with no gene match: 10. The CDR3 DNA follows: TGTGCCTGGAGCGCGGACAGGGCCCTGGGCACTGAAGCTTTCTTT. Translation gives CAWSADRALGTEAFF.